This record covers a single T cell receptor (beta chain). The validation cohort, a group of 120 or so subjects, included the donors and was separate from the roughly 670-subject first cohort. The V end was cut by 10 bases, the J end by 8 bases, with 12 bases between. This CDR3 has 11 residues. CDR1 is MNHEY and CDR2 is SMNVEV in the germline V gene (reference sequence). This sample is drawn from a study of cytomegalovirus exposure and HLA in healthy donors. Sequenced by immunoSEQ multiplex PCR; TCRdb stores in-frame clones only, minus some. Seen here are around 160,000 clones, about 90% observed once, and the top ten hold approximately 3%.

The source of this sequence is a woman under 30 in good health and CMV-seropositive. Sequenced: PBMCs. This chain joins TRBV27 and TRBJ2-1, with D perhaps matching TRBD2 (6 bases). CDR3 nucleotides: TGTGCCACCACCGGGGGTCATGAGCAGTTCTTC. Its translation is CATTGGHEQFF.